The 10 T cell receptor beta chains below were found in one sample sequenced in a study of T-cell memory formation after mild COVID-19. TCRdb reprocessed the 5' RACE reads with MiXCR, giving one entry per CDR3 protein. The table has about 470,000 distinct CDR3 sequences, nearly 25% seen once. The sequenced material came from PBMCs or a T cell subset sorted from them (not recorded which). All receptors derive from an adult woman who had mild COVID-19 (a few samples of this study predate the infection). Cell type and time point are not known.

This clonotype came up a few times. The V and J genes are TRBV27 and TRBJ1-2, with D tentatively TRBD1 (5 bases). This CDR3 spans 13 amino acids. The V end lost 6 bases, the J end lost 5 bases, and 13 bases lay between the germline ends. In germline, CDR1 is MNHEY, CDR2 SMNVEV (reference sequence). The CDR3 DNA reads TGTGCCAGCAGACCCCTGGGACCTTATGGCTACACCTTC. This sequence encodes CASRPLGPYGYTF.

This clonotype occurred a few times. V and J are TRBV4-1 and TRBJ1-1; the D gene is possibly TRBD1 (6 bases). Germline V gene lookup returns CDR1 MGHRA and CDR2 YSYEKL. Trimming pared 4 bases from V and 0 bases from J, leaving 18 bases between. This CDR3 spans 17 amino acids. CDR3 nucleotide sequence: TGCGCCAGCAGCCCGGGGGCCCTGAATACCATGAACACTGAAGCTTTCTTT. Protein sequence: CASSPGALNTMNTEAFF.

The chain has TRBV14 and TRBJ2-1; 9 bases align to TRBD2. This CDR3 has 16 amino acids. Germline assignment: CDR1 SGHDN and CDR2 FVKESK. The V segment lost 6 bases and the J segment 1 base; nucleotides outside the gene matches: 7. The CDR3 region is CASRPSSGESYNEQFF. The CDR3 DNA sequence: TGTGCCAGCAGGCCTTCTAGCGGGGAGTCCTACAATGAGCAGTTCTTC.

This chain joins TRBV20-1 and TRBJ1-2; 11 bases match TRBD1. The V and J ends lost 6 bases and 7 bases, in that order; junction bases with no gene match: 1. The CDR3 runs to 11 residues. Germline V lookup: CDR1 DFQATT, CDR2 SNEGSKA (reference sequence). The CDR3 nucleotides are TGCAGTGCCGGGACAGGGGGTGGCTACACCTTC. Translating it yields CSAGTGGGYTF.

This clonotype appeared a few times. This chain links TRBV3-1 with TRBJ2-2, with D possibly TRBD1 on 5 matching bases. The CDR3 has 17 residues. The germline V gene has CDR1 LGHDT and CDR2 YNNKEL (reference sequence). V lost 5 bases and J 0 bases, leaving 16 bases between the germline ends. This CDR3 reads CASSEFPPGTNTGELFF. The DNA of the CDR3 is TGTGCCAGCAGCGAGTTCCCCCCAGGGACGAACACCGGGGAGCTGTTTTTT.

V gene TRBV29-1 combines with J gene TRBJ2-6; unclear D gene. V gave up 4 bases and J gave up 3 bases, with 10 bases separating them. CDR1 is SQVTM and CDR2 is ANQGSEA in the germline V gene. This CDR3 comprises 14 residues. CDR3 sequence reads: CSVVPVGGANVLTF. CDR3 in DNA: TGCAGCGTTGTACCGGTTGGTGGGGCCAACGTCCTGACTTTC.

This clonotype was seen a few times. The gene calls are TRBV5-1 and TRBJ2-3; tentatively, D is TRBD1 or TRBD2 (5 bases each). Germline lookup yields CDR1 SGHRS and CDR2 YFSETQ. This CDR3 spans 13 amino acids. Trimming took off 3 bases at V and 6 bases at J, with 11 bases between the two ends. The CDR3 spells CASSSGPADTQYF. The CDR3 coding sequence is TGCGCCAGCAGCTCGGGACCGGCGGATACGCAGTATTTT.

Only a few counts were recorded for this clonotype. The chain is built from TRBV20-1 and TRBJ1-1; TRBD1 is a possible D gene (5 bases). The CDR3 length is 15 residues. Trimming took 0 bases from V and 6 from J, leaving 17 bases between them. Germline lookup yields CDR1 DFQATT and CDR2 SNEGSKA (reference sequence). In nucleotides, the CDR3 is TGCAGTGCTAGAGATCGGCGAAGTCGGGACGCTGAAGCTTTCTTT. Encoded protein: CSARDRRSRDAEAFF.

The chain uses TRBV29-1 and TRBJ2-1; no firm D call. Trimming cost V 7 bases and J 9 bases, with 16 bases left between them. The CDR3 is made up of 12 amino acids. Germline values: CDR1 SQVTM, CDR2 ANQGSEA. The CDR3 is CSAEQSPTEQFF. DNA of the CDR3: TGCAGCGCCGAACAATCTCCTACTGAGCAGTTCTTC.

J is TRBJ2-1 and V is TRBV24-1; the D gene is possibly TRBD2 (6 bases). Germline V gene data show CDR1 as KGHDR and CDR2 as SFDVKD. Trimming removed 2 bases from V and 6 bases from J, with 10 bases in between. The CDR3 consists of 14 residues. The CDR3 DNA is TGTGCCACCAGTGATTCCGGGACTGTCAATGAGCAGTTCTTC. It translates to CATSDSGTVNEQFF.